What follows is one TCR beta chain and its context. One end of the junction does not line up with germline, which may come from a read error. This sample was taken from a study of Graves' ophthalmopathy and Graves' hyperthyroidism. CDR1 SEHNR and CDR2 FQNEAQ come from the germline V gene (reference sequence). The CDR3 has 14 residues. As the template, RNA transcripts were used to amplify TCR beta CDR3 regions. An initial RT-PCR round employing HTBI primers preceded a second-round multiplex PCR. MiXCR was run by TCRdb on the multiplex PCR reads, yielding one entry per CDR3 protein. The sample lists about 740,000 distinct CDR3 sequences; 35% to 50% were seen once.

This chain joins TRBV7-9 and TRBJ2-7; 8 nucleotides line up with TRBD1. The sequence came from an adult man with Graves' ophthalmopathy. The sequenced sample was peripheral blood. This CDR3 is CASSKTGEIYGQYF. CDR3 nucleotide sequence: TGTGCCAGCAGCAAGACAGGGGAAATCTACGGGCAGTACTTC.